The rows below give T cell receptor beta chains drawn from one sample of a study of T cell responses to AZD1222 COVID-19 vaccine. Produced via immunoSEQ multiplex PCR; TCRdb's table is partial and in-frame only. This table has about 100,000 clones, roughly 87% appearing once. Sequenced material: peripheral blood, taken on day 0 of AZD1222 vaccination. These receptors were collected from an adult in good health. Each CDR3 is given with its conserved first and last residue. A D gene is named only where the DNA matches it firmly. The size field is filled for only some rows; it gives once, few, many or a size class.

D	V	size	J	DNA	CDR3
TRBD1	TRBV18	.	TRBJ1-5	TGTGCCAGCTCTCCCTTCGGACAGGGCATGAATCAGCCCCAGCATTTT	CASSPFGQGMNQPQHF
TRBD1	TRBV29-1	once	TRBJ1-4	TGCAGCGTTGCCGGGAGGGGGCATGAAAAACTGTTTTTT	CSVAGRGHEKLFF
TRBD1	TRBV29-1	.	TRBJ2-1	TGCAGCGGCTTGGTGGGGACAGGGGATTCGAATGAGCAGTTCTTC	CSGLVGTGDSNEQFF
.	TRBV28	.	TRBJ2-1	TGTGCCAGCACCCACCCCGCCTTGAACAATGAGCAGTTCTTC	CASTHPALNNEQFF
.	TRBV15	.	TRBJ1-2	TGTGCCACCAGCAGGAGTCGGGGGGACTATGGCTACACCTTC	CATSRSRGDYGYTF
.	TRBV3-1/TRBV3-2	.	TRBJ2-7	TGTGCCAGCAGCCACGGGGTCCAGAGCTCCTACGAGCAGTACTTC	CASSHGVQSSYEQYF
.	TRBV7-8	.	TRBJ2-6	TGTGCCAGCAGCTTGTATCTGCAGGCCAACGTCCTGACTTTC	CASSLYLQANVLTF
.	TRBV10-1	.	TRBJ2-7	TGCGCCAGCAGTGCAGGGATCTTCCCCTACGAGCAGTACTTC	CASSAGIFPYEQYF
.	TRBV6-1	.	TRBJ2-1	TGTGCCAGCAGTGAAAGCTCCCCGGGCAACCAGCAGTTCTTC	CASSESSPGNQQFF
TRBD1	TRBV9	.	TRBJ1-1	TGTGCCAGCAGCGTAACCGGGACAGGGACTGAAGCTTTCTTT	CASSVTGTGTEAFF
TRBD2	TRBV5-1	.	TRBJ2-1	TGCGCCAGCAGGTGGACTAGTCACTACAATGAGCAGTTCTTC	CASRWTSHYNEQFF
.	TRBV6-1	.	TRBJ2-5	TGTGCCAGCAGTGAAGCAGGAGGGGGAGAGACCCAGTACTTC	CASSEAGGGETQYF
.	TRBV10-1	.	TRBJ1-1	TGCGCCAGCAGAGCATCCAAAAAAGACGCTGAAGCTTTCTTT	CASRASKKDAEAFF
.	TRBV14	.	TRBJ2-7	TGTGCCAGCAGCCAAACTTACGAGCAGTACTTC	CASSQTYEQYF
.	TRBV9	once	TRBJ2-7	TGTGCCAGCAGCGTAGGCGGGAACATGGACAACGAGCAGTACTTC	CASSVGGNMDNEQYF
.	TRBV27	.	TRBJ1-5	TGTGCCAGCAGTTTGGGGAATCAGCCCCAGCATTTT	CASSLGNQPQHF
TRBD1	TRBV27	.	TRBJ1-6	TGTGCCAGCAGTTTCGGACAGGCTCGGAGCTCCTATAATTCACCCCTCCACTTT	CASSFGQARSSYNSPLHF
TRBD1	TRBV18	.	TRBJ2-2	TGTGCCAGCTCAAGCCGACAGGGTTACACCGGGGAGCTGTTTTTT	CASSSRQGYTGELFF
.	TRBV20-1	.	TRBJ1-4	TGCAGTGCTAGTAACAGGTTTGGGGAAAAACTGTTTTTT	CSASNRFGEKLFF
.	TRBV18	.	TRBJ2-7	TGTGCCAGCTCACCGGGACTCCGTGAGGAGCAGTACTTC	CASSPGLREEQYF
TRBD1	TRBV2	once	TRBJ1-6	TGTGCCAGCAGTGCATGGACAGGCCTTAATTCACCCCTCCACTTT	CASSAWTGLNSPLHF
.	TRBV7-3	.	TRBJ1-1	TGTGCCAGCAGCCCCCCCGGGGGCGAGGGGAACACTGAAGCTTTCTTT	CASSPPGGEGNTEAFF
TRBD2	TRBV29-1	.	TRBJ2-1	TGCAGCGTTACCCGACTAGCGGCATATTCTAATGAGCAGTTCTTC	CSVTRLAAYSNEQFF
.	TRBV10-1	medium-sized	TRBJ1-1	TGCGCCAGCAGTGAGTGGCAGACGGGCGAAGCTTTCTTT	CASSEWQTGEAFF
.	TRBV5-1	.	TRBJ1-1	TGCGCCAGCAGCCCACAGAAAATGAACACTGAAGCTTTCTTT	CASSPQKMNTEAFF
TRBD2	TRBV14	.	TRBJ2-1	TGTGCCAGCAGTCGGGGACTAGATTACTACAATGAGCAGTTCTTC	CASSRGLDYYNEQFF
.	TRBV15	.	TRBJ2-1	TGTGCCACCAGCAGAGATTTGGCCCGGGATCGTCGTGATGAGCAGTTCTTC	CATSRDLARDRRDEQFF
.	TRBV4-1	once	TRBJ2-3	TGCGCCAGCAGCCAAGATCGGGCAGACACAGATACGCAGTATTTT	CASSQDRADTDTQYF
.	TRBV5-1	.	TRBJ1-1	TGCGCCAGCAGCTCGGGGACGGAGTACACTGAAGCTTTCTTT	CASSSGTEYTEAFF
.	TRBV6-1	.	TRBJ1-2	TGTGCCAGCAGTGAATACTTGGCGGAGAACTATGGCTACACCTTC	CASSEYLAENYGYTF
.	TRBV9	.	TRBJ2-1	TGTGCCAGCAGCGTAGAGGAGGTTAGGTACAATGAGCAGTTCTTC	CASSVEEVRYNEQFF
.	TRBV19	.	TRBJ2-1	TGTGCCAGTAGACCAGACAGGTACAATGAGCAGTTCTTC	CASRPDRYNEQFF
.	TRBV9	.	TRBJ2-1	TGTGCCAGCAGCGCCCGCGACTCCTACAATGAGCAGTTCTTC	CASSARDSYNEQFF
.	TRBV12-3/TRBV12-4	.	TRBJ2-5	TGTGCCAGCAGTCTAGAAGAGACCCAGTACTTC	CASSLEETQYF
TRBD2	TRBV11-2	.	TRBJ2-2	TGTGCCAGCAGCTTAGGAGCGGGAGGGCCTTCCGGGGAGCTGTTTTTT	CASSLGAGGPSGELFF
.	TRBV5-4	.	TRBJ1-1	TGTGCCAGCAGCTTTACTGGGGGCGACACTGAAGCTTTCTTT	CASSFTGGDTEAFF
.	TRBV11-2	.	TRBJ2-2	TGTGCCAGCAGCTTAGCAGGGAGCGGGGAGCTGTTTTTT	CASSLAGSGELFF
TRBD1	TRBV5-4	.	TRBJ1-1	TGTGCCAGCAGCTTGGCTGGGCCGTCAGGGGGGAGAGCTTTCTTT	CASSLAGPSGGRAFF
.	TRBV15	.	TRBJ2-7	TGTGCCACCAGCAGAAGACAGAGTTCCTACGAGCAGTACTTC	CATSRRQSSYEQYF
.	TRBV6-6	.	TRBJ2-1	TGTGCCAGCAGTCGCAATGAGCAGTTCTTC	CASSRNEQFF
.	TRBV19	.	TRBJ2-7	TGTGCCAGTAGTGGGAGGTTAGAGGAGAGGATTTGGTACGAGCAGTACTTC	CASSGRLEERIWYEQYF
TRBD1	TRBV10-3	.	TRBJ1-2	TGTGCCATCAGTATACAGGGGTGGGAGAGTGGCTACACCTTC	CAISIQGWESGYTF
.	TRBV4-2	.	TRBJ2-2	TGTGCCAGCAGCCAAGAGCCATACACCGGGGAGCTGTTTTTT	CASSQEPYTGELFF
.	TRBV12-5	.	TRBJ2-3	TGTGCTAGTGGTTTGCTAGGGGGGGATACGCAGTATTTT	CASGLLGGDTQYF
TRBD2	TRBV6-1	once	TRBJ2-7	TGTGCCAGCAGTGAAGCCCGCGGGGGGCTCGAGCAGTACTTC	CASSEARGGLEQYF
.	TRBV7-9	.	TRBJ1-1	TGTGCCAGCAGCTCCCAGCAGAACACTGAAGCTTTCTTT	CASSSQQNTEAFF
TRBD1	TRBV20-1	.	TRBJ1-1	TGCAGCGCAAGTTCGTCCAGGGGGTTGGCTGAAGCTTTCTTT	CSASSSRGLAEAFF
TRBD2	TRBV5-1	.	TRBJ2-2	TGCGCCAGCAGGGGGGACTACAGCACCGGGGAGCTGTTTTTT	CASRGDYSTGELFF
.	TRBV2	once	TRBJ1-1	TGTGCCAGCAGTACCCGTGAGAACACTGAAGCTTTCTTT	CASSTRENTEAFF
TRBD1	TRBV5-1	.	TRBJ2-7	TGCGCCAGCAGCTTGGTCGCCAGTGGACAGGGAGTTACCTGGAGGTACTTC	CASSLVASGQGVTWRYF
.	TRBV10-1	.	TRBJ1-6	TGCGCCAGCAGCGCCGGGACGGTTAATTCACCCCTCCACTTT	CASSAGTVNSPLHF
.	TRBV28	.	TRBJ1-5	TGTGCCAGCAGTTATCAAGTGGGGGATCAGCCCCAGCATTTT	CASSYQVGDQPQHF
.	TRBV5-4	.	TRBJ2-5	TGTGCCAGCAGCTTGGGGGGGCGAGAGACCCAGTACTTC	CASSLGGRETQYF
.	TRBV19	.	TRBJ1-6	TGTGCCAGTAGTATCCTAGACTATAATTCACCCCTCCACTTT	CASSILDYNSPLHF